The subject of this entry is one T cell receptor (beta chain). This record belongs to a study of T cell changes during pregnancy in multiple sclerosis. Sequencing was performed with immunoSEQ multiplex PCR; in TCRdb, only in-frame clones are kept and a portion is missing. The table shows over 60,000 clones, with about nine tenths occurring only once. There are 15 residues in the CDR3. The V end lost 1 base, the J end lost 3 bases, and 12 bases lay between the germline ends. Germline lookup yields CDR1 LNHDA and CDR2 SQIVND (reference sequence). The TCR comes from a female donor with multiple sclerosis, enrolled in a pregnancy study. The chain couples TRBV19 to TRBJ1-2; tentative D call: TRBD1 (5 bases). The material sequenced was peripheral blood, taken in the first trimester of pregnancy. In nucleotides, the CDR3 is TGTGCCAGTAGTATAGGTCCAGGACAAGACTATGGCTACACCTTC. It yields the protein CASSIGPGQDYGYTF.